This T cell receptor (beta chain) was recovered during a study of shared clonotypes between healthy human individuals. V lost 6 bases and J lost 0, with 16 bases in between. CDR1 and CDR2 (germline): SGHNT, YYREEE (reference sequence). This CDR3 has 16 amino acids. The method was immunoSEQ multiplex PCR; TCRdb's version includes in-frame clones alone and lacks a portion of them. The table shows about 300,000 clones, with 74% occurring only once. The sample consisted of memory CD4+ T cells sorted from blood. Subset denoted: CD45RA-negative fraction. The gene calls are TRBV5-4 and TRBJ2-1; tentatively, D is TRBD2 (5 bases). The receptor was isolated from a man aged 30 to 39 in good health. CDR3: CASTPASGSSYNEQFF. In DNA, the CDR3 is TGTGCCAGCACCCCAGCCAGCGGTAGCTCCTACAATGAGCAGTTCTTC.